This is a list of T cell receptor beta chains from one sample in a study of T cell changes during pregnancy in multiple sclerosis. Profiling relied on immunoSEQ multiplex PCR, and the TCRdb table lists in-frame clones only, not all of them. The table includes tens of thousands of clones, 80% to 95% detected once. The sequencing used CD8+ T cells from peripheral blood mononuclear cells, collected in the third trimester of pregnancy. The source of these receptors is a female donor with multiple sclerosis, enrolled in a pregnancy study. Both conserved end residues are part of each CDR3. The D gene is left open where the match is weak. Size values are once, few and many counts, or a class for expanded clones, and some rows have none.

clone_size j_call v_call d_call cdr3_nt cdr3_aa
NA TRBJ1-5 TRBV29-1 TRBD1 TGCACCCTTCCCAGCGAGGGGGCGGGTAGCAATCAGCCCCAGCATTTT CTLPSEGAGSNQPQHF
NA TRBJ1-1 TRBV15 NA TGTGCCACCAGCGGGGGGAGGATGAGTCATAACACTGAAGCTTTCTTT CATSGGRMSHNTEAFF
NA TRBJ2-7 TRBV4-1 NA TGCGCCAGCAGCCAAGAAAACAGAGACGAGCAGTACTTC CASSQENRDEQYF
NA TRBJ1-4 TRBV5-4 TRBD1 TGTGCCAGCAGCTTGGGACCGGGACAGGGGGCGTGGAAACTGTTTTTT CASSLGPGQGAWKLFF
once TRBJ2-1 TRBV5-5 NA TGTGCCAGCAGCCCTGACGGAGGCTCCTACAATGAGCAGTTCTTC CASSPDGGSYNEQFF
once TRBJ1-5 TRBV5-3 NA TGTGCCAGAAGCTTGGCCAAGGGGCAGCCCCAGCATTTT CARSLAKGQPQHF
few TRBJ1-5 TRBV6-5 TRBD1 TGTGCCAGCGGCAACAGGGGAAATCAGCCCCAGCATTTT CASGNRGNQPQHF
NA TRBJ2-3 TRBV6-1 NA TGTGCCAGCAGTGAAGCGCCGGGGTCCACAGATACGCAGTATTTT CASSEAPGSTDTQYF
NA TRBJ2-7 TRBV5-5 NA TGTGCCAGCAGCTCAGGGTTCTACGAGCAGTACTTC CASSSGFYEQYF
medium-sized TRBJ1-1 TRBV5-1 TRBD1 TGCGCCAGCAGCTTGTGGACAGGGGACACTGAAGCTTTCTTT CASSLWTGDTEAFF
NA TRBJ1-1 TRBV4-1 TRBD1 TGCGCCAGCAGCTCCCGGACAGGATCTAACACTGAAGCTTTCTTT CASSSRTGSNTEAFF
once TRBJ2-3 TRBV4-2 TRBD1 TGTGCCAGCAGCCAGACAGGGGGGAACACAGATACGCAGTATTTT CASSQTGGNTDTQYF
NA TRBJ1-1 TRBV25-1 NA TGTGCCAGCAGTGAAAGCCTGTTTGAAGCTTTCTTT CASSESLFEAFF
NA TRBJ2-1 TRBV13 TRBD2 TGTGCCAGCAGCTTCACTAGCGGGGGGTATAATGAGCAGTTCTTC CASSFTSGGYNEQFF
NA TRBJ2-2 TRBV29-1 NA TGCAGCGTTGAACCGGCAGGGGCCACCGGGGAGCTGTTTTTT CSVEPAGATGELFF
NA TRBJ2-7 TRBV28 TRBD2 TGTGCCAGCTCCTTACCCCAGGGAGGGTCCTACGAGCAGTACTTC CASSLPQGGSYEQYF
NA TRBJ2-7 TRBV4-2 TRBD2 TGTGCCAGCAGCCAAGATAGGAGTAGCGGGGAGCTCTCCTACGAGCAGTACTTC CASSQDRSSGELSYEQYF
NA TRBJ1-1 TRBV5-1 NA TGCGCCAGCAGCTTACAGGTGGGGAACACTGAAGCTTTCTTT CASSLQVGNTEAFF
NA TRBJ1-1 TRBV28 NA TGTGCCAGCAGCCCCCGCTGGGCAGGGTCGGGTGGCACTGAAGCTTTCTTT CASSPRWAGSGGTEAFF
NA TRBJ2-2 TRBV28 TRBD2 TGTGCCAGCAGTTCTTGGACTAGCGGGAGGGGTCTTCGGGAAGGGGAGCTGTTTTTT CASSSWTSGRGLREGELFF
once TRBJ2-5 TRBV7-9 TRBD2 TGTGCCAGCAGCGACCTCCTAGCGGGAGGACCCAGGGGAGAGACCCAGTACTTC CASSDLLAGGPRGETQYF
NA TRBJ1-4 TRBV7-9 NA TGTGCCAGCAGCTTTGGAGGGGAGGATGAAAAACTGTTTTTT CASSFGGEDEKLFF
NA TRBJ2-5 TRBV5-1 TRBD2 TGCGCCAGCAGCTTGGGACTAGCGGTGGGGTACCAAGAGACCCAGTACTTC CASSLGLAVGYQETQYF
few TRBJ1-1 TRBV9 TRBD1 TGTGCCAGCAGCATTGACAGGGAGAAGGGTATGAACACTGAAGCTTTCTTT CASSIDREKGMNTEAFF
NA TRBJ1-5 TRBV9 TRBD1 TGTGCCAGCAGCTGGACAGGGGCTAGCAATCAGCCCCAGCATTTT CASSWTGASNQPQHF
NA TRBJ1-2 TRBV19 TRBD1 TGTGCCAGTAGTATTAACAGGGGAATGGATGGCTACACCTTC CASSINRGMDGYTF
NA TRBJ2-1 TRBV10-3 NA TGTGCCATCAGTGAGTCGTGGCTAGCCTACAATGAGCAGTTCTTC CAISESWLAYNEQFF
NA TRBJ1-5 TRBV7-9 NA TGTGCCAGCAGCTTAGACTCTCAGCCCCAGCATTTT CASSLDSQPQHF
NA TRBJ1-1 TRBV13 NA TGTGCCAGCAGCCTGGGAGTAGTTATGAACACTGAAGCTTTCTTT CASSLGVVMNTEAFF
NA TRBJ2-7 TRBV28 NA TGTGCCAGCAGTTTATCCCGACATATCGAGCAGTACTTC CASSLSRHIEQYF
NA TRBJ1-2 TRBV5-4 NA TGTGCCAGCACCCTTGGAGGGGCGCTAAACTATGGCTACACCTTC CASTLGGALNYGYTF
NA TRBJ2-1 TRBV6-6 NA TGTGCCAGCAGTGCAGGGGTTCTCTACAATGAGCAGTTCTTC CASSAGVLYNEQFF
once TRBJ2-5 TRBV5-5 NA TGTGCCAGCAGCTGGGGAGGACAGGTGGGGCGAGAGACCCAGTACTTC CASSWGGQVGRETQYF
NA TRBJ1-1 TRBV29-1 NA TGCAGCGTTGACCCCAGGGGAACTGAAGCTTTCTTT CSVDPRGTEAFF
NA TRBJ2-3 TRBV11-2 NA TGTGCCAGCAGCCCCGGAGGGGTCCCAGATACGCAGTATTTT CASSPGGVPDTQYF
NA TRBJ2-2 TRBV6-5 TRBD1 TGTGCCAGCAAAGACAGGGGTTTTGGCACCGGGGAGCTGTTTTTT CASKDRGFGTGELFF
NA TRBJ2-7 TRBV27 TRBD1 TGTGCCAGCAGAAGGACAGGGAGGACCTACGAGCAGTACTTC CASRRTGRTYEQYF
NA TRBJ1-1 TRBV30 TRBD1 TGTGCCTGGAGTGTCGGGACAGGGATCCCTGAAGCTTTCTTT CAWSVGTGIPEAFF
NA TRBJ1-1 TRBV6-1 NA TGTGCCAGCAGTGAAAGGGGTCAGTTGAACACTGAAGCTTTCTTT CASSERGQLNTEAFF
NA TRBJ2-3 TRBV30 TRBD1 TGTGCCTGGAGCCCACAGGGGGCGGCAGATACGCAGTATTTT CAWSPQGAADTQYF
NA TRBJ2-3 TRBV27 NA TGTGCCAGCAGTTTTGGGGCCCCTACTAGCACAGATACGCAGTATTTT CASSFGAPTSTDTQYF
NA TRBJ2-1 TRBV30 TRBD2 TGTGCCTGGAGTGGAGGGACTAGCGGGAGGGATTACAATGAGCAGTTCTTC CAWSGGTSGRDYNEQFF
NA TRBJ2-3 TRBV5-1 NA TGCGCCAGCAGCTCCGATCGCACCTCGGGTCTCTGGGTGGATACGCAGTATTTT CASSSDRTSGLWVDTQYF
NA TRBJ2-7 TRBV29-1 NA TGCAGCGGCCGGGACAAGAACTACGAGCAGTACTTC CSGRDKNYEQYF
medium-sized TRBJ2-2 TRBV6-4 TRBD2 TGTGCCAGCAGTGAGCGGGGGGACACCGGGGAGCTGTTTTTT CASSERGDTGELFF
once TRBJ1-2 TRBV14 NA TGTGCCAGCAGCCCCAGTGGTCCCGTCTATGGCTACACCTTC CASSPSGPVYGYTF
NA TRBJ1-1 TRBV29-1 NA TGCAGCGTTGAAGGGACAGTGGGAGCTTTCTTT CSVEGTVGAFF
NA TRBJ1-4 TRBV5-5 NA TGTGCCAGCAGCTTTCAGGGTTTAGTTGAAAAACTGTTTTTT CASSFQGLVEKLFF
NA TRBJ1-4 TRBV13 NA TGTGCCAGCAGCTTAGGCGGAGAGGAAAAACTGTTTTTT CASSLGGEEKLFF
NA TRBJ2-7 TRBV6-5 TRBD1 TGTGCCAGCAGCGGGACAGGGGACCCGCGGGAGCAGTACTTC CASSGTGDPREQYF
NA TRBJ2-1 TRBV6-1 TRBD2 TGTGCCAGCAGTATAGCGGGAGGGGACAATGAGCAGTTCTTC CASSIAGGDNEQFF
NA TRBJ1-5 TRBV6-1 NA TGTGCCAGCAGTGAAGCGCTTCTAAGAAGCAATCAGCCCCAGCATTTT CASSEALLRSNQPQHF
NA TRBJ2-1 TRBV2 NA TGTGCCAGCAGCACACCGGGGGGCACGAGGAATGAGCAGTTCTTC CASSTPGGTRNEQFF